Sequencing of this T cell receptor (beta chain) was carried out in a study of cytomegalovirus exposure and HLA in healthy donors. The PCR employed 60 Vbeta primers together with 13 Jbeta primers. Sequenced by immunoSEQ multiplex PCR; TCRdb stores in-frame clones only, minus some. The sample holds roughly 180,000 clones, less than 80% seen once. Per the germline V gene, CDR1 is MNHEY and CDR2 is SVGAGI. Deletions cut 6 bases from V and 3 bases from J, with 6 bases between. The CDR3 has 11 residues. The V call is TRBV6-5, the J call TRBJ2-7, with D maybe TRBD2 (6 bases). The receptor's source is a female donor in good health and CMV-seronegative. What was sequenced was PBMCs. CDR3 in DNA: TGTGCCAGCAGGGGGGGCTACGAGCAGTACTTC. Translating gives CASRGGYEQYF.